A selection of T cell receptor beta chains follows, all from one sample in a study of CD8 T cells in ankylosing spondylitis. TCRdb fed the 5' RACE reads into MiXCR, producing one record per CDR3 protein. The sample lists over 600,000 distinct CDR3 sequences, roughly 19% seen once, with about a fifth in the top ten. Material: blood, either unsorted or a sorted T cell fraction (not recorded which). The receptors stem from a male donor with ankylosing spondylitis. The CDR3 runs from the conserved cysteine through the conserved F or W. The D gene is left open where the match is weak. Clone size is shown for a subset of rows, as once, few, many or a class of expanded clone.

v_call clone_size d_call cdr3_aa
TRBV4-1 few NA CATRGYTEAFF
TRBV6-1 NA NA CASSERRSYNEQFF
TRBV10-3 few NA CAISNPGHSQETQYF
TRBV5-1 NA TRBD2 CASSPSAAGDYNEQFF
TRBV3-1 NA TRBD1 CASSQGRGRQETQYF
TRBV6-5 NA TRBD1 CASSHPIDRGLNEKLFF
TRBV5-1 few TRBD2 CASSPTGLAATGELFF
TRBV6-1 NA NA CASSEASDSGNTIYF
TRBV7-3 once TRBD2 CASSFAGLAGGRGELFF
TRBV29-1 NA NA CSVARTEAKNIQYF
TRBV12-3/TRBV12-4 NA TRBD1 CASRPGQGHQPQHF
TRBV6-2/TRBV6-3 NA TRBD1 CASRLSTGSNQPQHF
TRBV18 few TRBD1 CASSPPQDRAYNEQFF
TRBV20-1 few NA CSARETDTQYF
TRBV11-2 few NA CASSFLVLPGTQYF
TRBV10-3 few TRBD2 CAISRSGTSSSYEQYF
TRBV27 NA TRBD1 CASSMTGLNTEAFF
TRBV29-1 few NA CSVQEAGADLHF
TRBV5-1 once NA CASSFYSGPPYEQYF
TRBV6-1 NA NA CATARGEWTDTQYF
TRBV28 NA TRBD1 CASIGTGALIGPQYF
TRBV6-1 NA NA CASSVSGPDVTPQHF
TRBV29-1 few TRBD1 CSVELDRVGGELFF